Presented here are 14 T cell receptor beta chains from one specimen sequenced in a study of OX40 agonist ivuxolimab in advanced cancers. The data were produced by immunoSEQ multiplex PCR, yet TCRdb's version contains in-frame clones alone and is incomplete. Among about 150,000 clones, around 94% were seen once, and the ten largest hold 0.31%. The specimen comprised CD4+ or CD8+ T cells sorted from blood, sampled in a trial of the OX40 agonist ivuxolimab. Receptor source: an adult with an advanced solid tumor such as melanoma, head and neck, liver or kidney cancer.

The chain has TRBV29-1 and TRBJ2-7, with TRBD1 matching 11 bases. CDR1 is SQVTM, CDR2 ANQGSEA, per germline. V shed 6 bases, J shed 6 bases, and the junction held 22 bases outside the gene matches. The CDR3 length is 18 residues. CDR3 nucleotides: TGCAGCGTCGGTAAAGGTTGGGACAGGGGGGTAGGGTCGGGCGAGCAGTACTTC. Protein sequence: CSVGKGWDRGVGSGEQYF.

The sample holds one count of this clone. V is TRBV19 and J is TRBJ2-4; TRBD2 might be the D (5 bases). The V gene lost 7 bases and the J gene lost 4 bases, with 14 bases spanning the gap. Germline lookup yields CDR1 LNHDA and CDR2 SQIVND (reference sequence). CDR3 length: 14 residues. CDR3 bases: TGTGCCAGTAAGAGGGATCAGGTTAAAAACATTCAGTACTTC. Amino acids: CASKRDQVKNIQYF.

The chain couples TRBV7-2 to TRBJ1-1; D unresolved. The CDR3 is 14 residues long. V was shortened by 5 bases and J by 2 bases, with 12 bases between the two germline ends. Germline CDR1 reads SGHTA; CDR2 reads FQGNSA. CDR3: CASSPPVGNTEAFF. CDR3 bases: TGTGCCAGCAGCCCGCCGGTGGGAAACACTGAAGCTTTCTTT.

This CDR3 reads CASSPPGKGVLSYTF. Written as DNA, the CDR3 is TGTGCCAGCTCACCACCGGGGAAGGGTGTATTGAGCTACACCTTC. This chain links TRBV18 with TRBJ1-2; D gene uncertain. The V gene's germline CDR1 is KGHSH and CDR2 LQKENI. Trimming removed 0 bases at V and 9 bases at J, with 17 bases between. The CDR3 runs 15 residues.

In nucleotides, the CDR3 is TGTGCCAGCAGCGCCGCCCGGGACAGCTCCTACGAGCAGTACTTC. Encoded protein: CASSAARDSSYEQYF. The chain couples TRBV7-2 to TRBJ2-7; 7 bases line up with TRBD1. From germline, CDR1 is SGHTA and CDR2 FQGNSA. The CDR3 runs to 15 residues. Unmatched junction bases numbered 7, after V lost 5 bases and J lost 0 bases. The entire variable domain, with the rest obtained from reference TRBV7-2 and TRBJ2-7, is as follows: GAGVSQSPSNKVTEKGKDVELRCDPISGHTALYWYRQSLGQGLEFLIYFQGNSAPDKSGLPSDRFSAERTGGSVSTLTIQRTQQEDSAVYLCASSAARDSSYEQYFGPGTRLTVT.

The V gene is TRBV4-3, the J gene TRBJ2-3; 9 bases are shared with TRBD2. V shed 1 base and J 1 base; nucleotides not matched to a gene: 6. The germline gives CDR1 LGHNA, CDR2 YSLEER. This CDR3 has 17 amino acids. CDR3 coding DNA: TGCGCCAGCAGCCAAGTCGATGCTAGCGGGGGCACAGATACGCAGTATTTT. Translating gives CASSQVDASGGTDTQYF.

The gene calls are TRBV6-5 and TRBJ1-5; D gene ambiguous. Germline V gene lookup returns CDR1 MNHEY and CDR2 SVGAGI. This CDR3 region has 13 residues. V was shortened by 0 bases and J by 7 bases, with 7 bases between the two germline ends. CDR3 sequence reads: CASSYSLRQPQHF. For the CDR3, the DNA is TGTGCCAGCAGTTACTCGTTACGCCAGCCCCAGCATTTT.

V is TRBV5-1 and J is TRBJ1-2, with D tentatively TRBD1 (5 bases). The CDR3 has 16 residues. Trimming left V 4 bases short and J 3 bases short, with 19 bases between. CDR1 SGHRS and CDR2 YFSETQ come from the germline V gene. CDR3 amino acids: CASSREGTSSYYGYTF. DNA of the CDR3: TGCGCCAGCAGCCGCGAGGGGACCTCCTCCTACTATGGCTACACCTTC. Filled out from reference TRBV5-1 and TRBJ1-2, the complete variable domain reads KAGVTQTPRYLIKTRGQQVTLSCSPISGHRSVSWYQQTPGQGLQFLFEYFSETQRNKGNFPGRFSGRQFSNSRSEMNVSTLELGDSALYLCASSREGTSSYYGYTFGSGTRLTVV.

The rearrangement links TRBV6-5 to TRBJ2-7; no firm D call. Deletions cut 6 bases from V and 4 bases from J, with 10 bases between. The CDR3 contains 12 residues. Germline V lookup: CDR1 MNHEY, CDR2 SVGAGI. The CDR3 nucleotides read TGTGCCAGCAGCAATTACAGTTACGAGCAGTACTTC. Translation gives CASSNYSYEQYF.

The V gene is TRBV9, the J gene TRBJ2-2, with D hard to call. V lost 2 bases to trimming and J lost 8 bases, with 10 bases between them. The CDR3 sequence is 13 residues long. Germline loops: CDR1 SGDLS, CDR2 YYNGEE. CDR3 DNA: TGTGCCAGCAGCGTCTCATCAGCTGGGGAGCTGTTTTTT. Protein: CASSVSSAGELFF.

The chain couples TRBV9 to TRBJ2-3, with D possibly matching TRBD2 (6 bases). Trimming shortened V by 0 bases and J by 2 bases, and 13 bases separated the two germline ends. This CDR3 region has 16 residues. Germline loops: CDR1 SGDLS, CDR2 YYNGEE. The CDR3 DNA is TGTGCCAGCAGCGTAGATCCCGAGCGGGTCACAGATACGCAGTATTTT. It yields the protein CASSVDPERVTDTQYF.

The rearrangement uses TRBV28 and TRBJ1-2; the D is unclear. Trimming removed 6 bases from V and 2 bases from J, with 13 bases in between. The CDR3 spans 14 residues. Germline V gene lookup returns CDR1 MDHEN and CDR2 SYDVKM. CDR3: CASSLEGRNYGYTF. The CDR3 nucleotides read TGTGCCAGCAGCCTCGAGGGCCGCAACTATGGCTACACCTTC.

This chain links TRBV5-1 with TRBJ1-4; unclear D gene. The CDR3 length is 15 residues. Germline-derived CDR1 and CDR2 are SGHRS and YFSETQ. V lost 2 bases to trimming and J lost 5 bases, with 13 bases between them. CDR3 in DNA: TGCGCCAGCAGCTTCCTCGGGATTACGAATGAAAAACTGTTTTTT. Protein: CASSFLGITNEKLFF.

The CDR3 loop reads CASSYPRQGSNEQFF. The CDR3 bases are TGTGCCAGCAGTTACCCTAGACAGGGTTCGAATGAGCAGTTCTTC. The V call is TRBV6-5, the J call TRBJ2-1; 7 bases map to TRBD1. Trimming at V came to 2 bases and at J to 7 bases, leaving 8 bases not matched to a gene. Germline CDR1 and CDR2: MNHEY and SVGAGI. The CDR3 is made up of 15 amino acids.